The 15 T cell receptor beta chains listed next were all sequenced from one sample in a study of blood T cell repertoires in COVID-19. Only in-frame clones appear in the TCRdb table, and some are missing; sequencing was by immunoSEQ multiplex PCR. The sample has some 350,000 clones; about 88% are singletons. The specimen sequenced was peripheral blood. These receptors originate from a woman between 70 and 85 years old with COVID-19, enrolled during active disease.

This rearrangement joins TRBV7-2 to TRBJ2-1, with TRBD2 matching over 12 bases. This CDR3 region has 15 residues. Trimming took 1 base from V and 14 from J; bases not matched to a gene: 9. Germline values: CDR1 SGHTA, CDR2 FQGNSA. The CDR3 DNA is TGTGCCAGCAGCTTAGTTCCTAGCGGGGGGGGACCCGAGTTCTTC. It specifies CASSLVPSGGGPEFF.

The chain carries TRBV30 and TRBJ2-7; a weak D match, TRBD2 (5 bases). The V and J ends lost 1 base and 4 bases respectively, with 11 bases between them. Germline CDR1 reads GTSNPN; CDR2 reads SVGIG (reference sequence). This CDR3 is 13 amino acids long. In DNA form, the CDR3 reads TGTGCCTGGAGTGGAGGGATTCCTTACGAGCAGTACTTC. Translating gives CAWSGGIPYEQYF. The variable domain in full, with the rest retrieved from reference TRBV30 and TRBJ2-7, is SQTIHQWPATLVQPVGSPLSLECTVEGTSNPNLYWYRQAAGRGLQLLFYSVGIGQISSEVPQNLSASRPQDRQFILSSKKLLLSDSGFYLCAWSGGIPYEQYFGPGTRLTVT.

This chain uses TRBV27 with TRBJ2-1; 16 bases match TRBD2. With 5 bases clipped from V and 2 bases from J, the junction kept 6 bases outside the gene matches. The CDR3 is 18 amino acids. Germline V gene lookup returns CDR1 MNHEY and CDR2 SMNVEV (reference sequence). The CDR3 here is CASSAGTSGGVTYNEQFF. In DNA form, the CDR3 reads TGTGCCAGCAGTGCCGGGACTAGCGGGGGGGTTACCTACAATGAGCAGTTCTTC.

V usage is TRBV28 and J usage is TRBJ2-3; TRBD1 matches at 7 bases. The length of the CDR3 is 17 residues. CDR1 MDHEN and CDR2 SYDVKM come from the germline V gene. Germline trimming cut 1 base from V and 0 bases from J; bases unmatched to any gene: 7. The CDR3 sequence: CASSLLGGQTSTDTQYF. CDR3 coding DNA: TGTGCCAGCAGTTTATTAGGGGGCCAAACTAGCACAGATACGCAGTATTTT.

The chain couples TRBV4-1 to TRBJ1-1; D remains ambiguous. CDR3 length: 13 residues. Germline values: CDR1 MGHRA, CDR2 YSYEKL. The V gene lost 1 base and the J gene lost 1 base, with 4 bases spanning the gap. CDR3 residues: CASSQAQNTEAFF. The CDR3 DNA follows: TGCGCCAGCAGCCAAGCACAGAACACTGAAGCTTTCTTT.

This clone was seen once. This chain connects TRBV19 to TRBJ1-5; possible D gene TRBD1, 5 bases. Per the germline V gene, CDR1 is LNHDA and CDR2 is SQIVND (reference sequence). Deletions cut 11 bases from V and 1 base from J, with 15 bases between. This CDR3 is 14 amino acids long. CDR3 coding DNA: TGTGCCTCCGTGGGGCTTGGGAGCAATCAGCCCCAGCATTTT. The encoded protein is CASVGLGSNQPQHF.

This clone showed up just once. V and J are TRBV6-6 and TRBJ2-7; D is uncertain. From germline, CDR1 is MNHNY and CDR2 SVGAGI (reference sequence). This CDR3 has 12 residues. Trimming pared 0 bases from V and 3 bases from J, leaving 3 bases between. The CDR3 loop is CASSYSVYEQYF. CDR3 nucleotides: TGTGCCAGCAGTTACTCCGTCTACGAGCAGTACTTC.

The chain uses TRBV5-1 and TRBJ2-3; TRBD2 matches at 13 bases. CDR3 length equals 16 residues. J gave up 1 base and V 2 bases, and 1 base lay outside the gene matches. Germline CDR1 is SGHRS and CDR2 is YFSETQ. CDR3 sequence reads: CASSFGTSGGTDTQYF. In DNA, the CDR3 is TGCGCCAGCAGCTTCGGGACTAGCGGGGGCACAGATACGCAGTATTTT.

This chain links TRBV24-1 with TRBJ2-1; 11 nucleotides agree with TRBD2. V lost 3 bases and J lost 6; bases outside the gene matches: 9. The CDR3 is 17 amino acids. The germline CDR1 and CDR2 sequences are KGHDR and SFDVKD. The DNA for the CDR3 is TGTGCCACCAGTGATATCCGCAATAGCGGGGGGGCCAATGAGCAGTTCTTC. Residues: CATSDIRNSGGANEQFF.

The V and J genes are TRBV12-3 or TRBV12-4 and TRBJ2-1, with 7 bases matching TRBD2. The CDR3 totals 13 residues. V was pared by 3 bases and J by 9 bases, with 5 bases of the junction left unmatched. For the CDR3, the DNA is TGTGCCAGCAGTTTTGGGGGGGAGGGTGAGCAGTTCTTC. It codes for CASSFGGEGEQFF.

The J gene is TRBJ2-2, the V gene TRBV11-3; the match to TRBD1 covers 9 bases. Unmatched junction bases numbered 4, after V lost 4 bases and J lost 1 base. The CDR3 length is 16 residues. The germline CDR1 and CDR2 sequences are SGHNT and YENEEA. The CDR3: CASSSGTGWNTGELFF. Written as DNA, the CDR3 is TGTGCCAGCAGCTCCGGGACAGGGTGGAACACCGGGGAGCTGTTTTTT.

The chain is built from TRBV7-2 and TRBJ1-1; D unresolved. The germline CDR1 and CDR2 sequences are SGHTA and FQGNSA. Trimming removed 2 bases at V and 1 base at J, with 14 bases between. This CDR3 contains 16 residues. CDR3 loop: CASSLPPLRENTEAFF. CDR3 sequence (DNA): TGTGCCAGCAGCTTACCCCCCCTTCGAGAGAACACTGAAGCTTTCTTT.

J is TRBJ2-3 and V is TRBV5-1; 7 bases map to TRBD2. Germline loops: CDR1 SGHRS, CDR2 YFSETQ. The CDR3 consists of 13 residues. J was trimmed by 9 bases and V by 3 bases; bases with no gene match: 7. CDR3 region: CASSSTGLGTQYF. CDR3 nucleotide sequence: TGCGCCAGCAGCTCAACTGGACTAGGCACGCAGTATTTT.

Concerning this clone itself: This CDR3 is also generated by other DNA sequences in the sample. The chain's CDR3 is CASSYRGPIYGYTF. CDR3 bases: TGTGCCAGCAGCTACAGGGGACCCATCTATGGCTACACCTTC. The rearrangement joins TRBV28 to TRBJ1-2, with 7 bases identical to TRBD1. With V trimmed by 6 bases and J by 4 bases, 8 bases remained unmatched. Per germline, CDR1 MDHEN and CDR2 SYDVKM. The CDR3 has 14 amino acids.

This chain uses TRBV5-8 with TRBJ2-4, with D unclear. V shed 2 bases and J shed 0 bases, with 15 bases lying between them. The CDR3 is 17 amino acids. Germline-derived CDR1 and CDR2 are SGHTS and YDEGEE. CDR3: CASSFRRVAGAKNIQYF. Here the CDR3 DNA reads TGTGCCAGCAGCTTTAGGAGAGTAGCCGGAGCCAAAAACATTCAGTACTTC.